Listed below are T cell receptor beta chains from one sample, sequenced in a study of T cells of healthy individuals. TCRdb analysed the 5' RACE reads with MiXCR anew, one entry per CDR3 protein. The sample lists approximately 58,000 distinct CDR3 sequences; under 15% were seen once. The receptors derive from a human donor in good health. Each CDR3 is given with its conserved first and last residue. Each record gives: J gene, V gene, D gene, clone size, CDR3 protein, CDR3 DNA. A D gene is named only where the DNA matches it firmly. Rows give clone size only sometimes, using once, few, many, or a class for an expanded clone.

J: TRBJ1-3
V: TRBV28
D: .
size: .
CDR3: CASSLKGFRLYSGNTIYF
DNA: TGTGCCAGCAGTTTAAAGGGATTTCGGCTCTACTCTGGAAACACCATATATTTT

J: TRBJ2-2
V: TRBV11-2
D: TRBD2
size: few
CDR3: CASSLDRSSGNTGELFF
DNA: TGTGCCAGCAGCTTAGATCGGTCTAGCGGGAACACCGGGGAGCTGTTTTTT

J: TRBJ2-3
V: TRBV19
D: .
size: .
CDR3: CASSAGTDTQYF
DNA: TGTGCCAGTAGTGCAGGGACAGATACGCAGTATTTT

J: TRBJ2-7
V: TRBV20-1
D: TRBD2
size: .
CDR3: CSARPTGGSYEQYF
DNA: TGCAGTGCTCGTCCGACGGGGGGGTCCTACGAGCAGTACTTC

J: TRBJ1-5
V: TRBV10-3
D: .
size: many
CDR3: CAISESETGFGQPQHF
DNA: TGTGCCATCAGTGAGTCCGAGACAGGATTTGGGCAGCCCCAGCATTTT

J: TRBJ2-3
V: TRBV4-3
D: .
size: .
CDR3: CASSPSRAGITDTQYF
DNA: TGCGCCAGCAGCCCCTCGAGGGCGGGCATCACAGATACGCAGTATTTT

J: TRBJ2-2
V: TRBV19
D: TRBD1
size: many
CDR3: CASRSRDRGSNTGELFF
DNA: TGTGCCAGTAGAAGCCGGGACAGGGGATCGAACACCGGGGAGCTGTTTTTT

J: TRBJ2-1
V: TRBV20-1
D: .
size: many
CDR3: CSASDGHEQFF
DNA: TGCAGTGCTAGTGATGGGCATGAGCAGTTCTTC

J: TRBJ2-7
V: TRBV2
D: TRBD1
size: .
CDR3: CASRVGTGTYEQYF
DNA: TGTGCCAGCAGGGTCGGGACAGGGACCTACGAGCAGTACTTC

J: TRBJ1-1
V: TRBV6-1
D: TRBD1
size: .
CDR3: CASSVLGTGHTEAFF
DNA: TGTGCCAGCAGTGTACTGGGGACAGGCCACACTGAAGCTTTCTTT

J: TRBJ1-5
V: TRBV7-2
D: .
size: many
CDR3: CASSRTGQPQHF
DNA: TGTGCCAGCAGCCGGACGGGGCAGCCCCAGCATTTT

J: TRBJ2-5
V: TRBV7-2
D: .
size: many
CDR3: CASSPRETQYF
DNA: TGTGCCAGCAGCCCTCGTGAGACCCAGTACTTC

J: TRBJ2-7
V: TRBV29-1
D: TRBD1
size: many
CDR3: CSVERDRETEQYF
DNA: TGCAGCGTTGAGCGAGACAGGGAGACCGAGCAGTACTTC

J: TRBJ2-3
V: TRBV15
D: TRBD1
size: .
CDR3: CATSTWGQGTDTQYF
DNA: TGTGCCACCAGCACCTGGGGACAGGGGACAGATACGCAGTATTTT

J: TRBJ1-5
V: TRBV10-1
D: .
size: .
CDR3: CAIGVPSNQPQHF
DNA: TGCGCCATAGGGGTTCCGAGCAATCAGCCCCAGCATTTT

J: TRBJ2-5
V: TRBV5-6
D: .
size: many
CDR3: CASSLGQRRETQYF
DNA: TGTGCCAGCAGCTTGGGACAGCGACGAGAGACCCAGTACTTC

J: TRBJ2-1
V: TRBV24-1
D: .
size: .
CDR3: CATSEDGTPNYNEQFF
DNA: TGTGCCACCAGTGAGGATGGGACACCCAATTACAATGAGCAGTTCTTC

J: TRBJ2-1
V: TRBV20-1
D: TRBD2
size: many
CDR3: CSASPPGTSGSRRYNEQFF
DNA: TGCAGTGCTAGTCCTCCCGGGACTAGCGGATCCCGGAGATACAATGAGCAGTTCTTC

J: TRBJ2-6
V: TRBV7-8
D: .
size: few
CDR3: CASSPAGTGFLSGANVLTF
DNA: TGTGCCAGCAGCCCAGCCGGCACAGGGTTCCTCTCTGGGGCCAACGTCCTGACTTTC

J: TRBJ2-3
V: TRBV15
D: TRBD1
size: .
CDR3: CATSSGQGTGYPTDTQYF
DNA: TGTGCCACCAGCAGTGGCCAGGGGACAGGGTACCCCACAGATACGCAGTATTTT

J: TRBJ2-7
V: TRBV20-1
D: TRBD2
size: .
CDR3: CSVVPGGTSYEQYF
DNA: TGCAGTGTGGTACCGGGAGGAACCTCCTACGAGCAGTACTTC

J: TRBJ2-3
V: TRBV2
D: .
size: many
CDR3: CASRRGGGTDTQYF
DNA: TGTGCCAGCAGGAGGGGGGGAGGCACAGATACGCAGTATTTT

J: TRBJ1-4
V: TRBV5-1
D: .
size: many
CDR3: CASSLYGSATNEKLFF
DNA: TGCGCCAGCAGCCTCTACGGATCGGCAACTAATGAAAAACTGTTTTTT

J: TRBJ2-1
V: TRBV20-1
D: TRBD1
size: many
CDR3: CSARGQSYNEQFF
DNA: TGCAGTGCTAGGGGACAGTCCTACAATGAGCAGTTCTTC

J: TRBJ1-3
V: TRBV7-9
D: .
size: many
CDR3: CATAPSGNTIYF
DNA: TGTGCCACCGCCCCGTCTGGAAACACCATATATTTT

J: TRBJ1-6
V: TRBV6-5
D: .
size: .
CDR3: CASTDGLRALHF
DNA: TGTGCCAGCACGGACGGCTTGCGAGCCCTCCACTTT

J: TRBJ1-2
V: TRBV30
D: .
size: .
CDR3: CAWRVSGGNGYTF
DNA: TGTGCCTGGAGAGTGTCCGGGGGAAACGGCTACACCTTC

J: TRBJ1-2
V: TRBV19
D: TRBD1
size: few
CDR3: CASKTGTGVSGGYTF
DNA: TGTGCCAGTAAAACCGGGACAGGCGTCTCGGGTGGCTACACCTTC

J: TRBJ2-3
V: TRBV6-6
D: .
size: once
CDR3: CASSDTGSIMDTQYF
DNA: TGTGCCAGCAGTGATACAGGTAGTATAATGGATACGCAGTATTTT

J: TRBJ2-3
V: TRBV5-1
D: TRBD2
size: .
CDR3: CASSLVGGGAVDTQYF
DNA: TGCGCCAGCAGCTTGGTCGGCGGGGGGGCCGTAGATACGCAGTATTTT

J: TRBJ2-1
V: TRBV7-2
D: .
size: many
CDR3: CASSTLHVWGRNEQFF
DNA: TGTGCCAGCAGCACCCTCCATGTCTGGGGGCGGAATGAGCAGTTCTTC

J: TRBJ1-5
V: TRBV2
D: TRBD1
size: .
CDR3: CASRNGGTGAHQPQHF
DNA: TGTGCCAGCAGGAATGGGGGGACAGGGGCCCATCAGCCCCAGCATTTT

J: TRBJ2-7
V: TRBV11-3
D: TRBD1
size: many
CDR3: CASSLGTGETYEQYF
DNA: TGTGCCAGCAGCCTAGGGACAGGGGAGACCTACGAGCAGTACTTC

J: TRBJ1-6
V: TRBV7-2
D: .
size: .
CDR3: CASSARSVAQPLHF
DNA: TGTGCCAGCAGCGCCCGAAGTGTTGCGCAGCCCCTCCACTTT

J: TRBJ1-1
V: TRBV30
D: .
size: many
CDR3: CAWSVTRPNTEAFF
DNA: TGTGCCTGGAGTGTAACTAGACCGAACACTGAAGCTTTCTTT

J: TRBJ2-5
V: TRBV2
D: .
size: few
CDR3: CASGTQTQGTQYF
DNA: TGTGCCAGCGGTACCCAGACCCAAGGGACCCAGTACTTC

J: TRBJ2-7
V: TRBV29-1
D: .
size: many
CDR3: CSVEIFARQTYEQYF
DNA: TGCAGCGTTGAAATTTTTGCGCGACAGACCTACGAGCAGTACTTC

J: TRBJ2-1
V: TRBV20-1
D: TRBD1
size: many
CDR3: CSARDQHAGGSYNEQFF
DNA: TGCAGTGCTAGAGATCAGCATGCAGGGGGCTCCTACAATGAGCAGTTCTTC

J: TRBJ1-5
V: TRBV9
D: .
size: few
CDR3: CASSEGRNNQPQHF
DNA: TGTGCCAGCAGCGAAGGCAGAAACAATCAGCCCCAGCATTTT

J: TRBJ2-5
V: TRBV12-3/TRBV12-4
D: TRBD2
size: .
CDR3: CASTIAAGGLETQYF
DNA: TGTGCCAGCACCATTGCAGCGGGAGGGCTGGAGACCCAGTACTTC

J: TRBJ2-3
V: TRBV24-1
D: TRBD1
size: few
CDR3: CATSGQGGADTQYF
DNA: TGTGCCACCAGTGGACAGGGCGGAGCAGATACGCAGTATTTT

J: TRBJ1-5
V: TRBV5-4
D: .
size: many
CDR3: CASSTDPGGQPQHF
DNA: TGTGCCAGCAGCACTGATCCAGGAGGTCAGCCCCAGCATTTT

J: TRBJ2-2
V: TRBV6-2/TRBV6-3
D: .
size: many
CDR3: CASKNWLAPGELFF
DNA: TGTGCCAGCAAAAATTGGCTAGCTCCCGGGGAGCTGTTTTTT

J: TRBJ1-5
V: TRBV6-6
D: .
size: .
CDR3: CASSKGDRLSQPQHF
DNA: TGTGCCAGCAGTAAGGGCGACAGGCTTAGTCAGCCCCAGCATTTT

J: TRBJ2-7
V: TRBV3-1
D: .
size: many
CDR3: CASSLLGNEQYF
DNA: TGTGCCAGCAGCCTGTTGGGGAACGAGCAGTACTTC

J: TRBJ2-3
V: TRBV7-2
D: TRBD2
size: many
CDR3: CASSRLAGAADTQYF
DNA: TGTGCCAGCAGCCGACTAGCGGGAGCGGCAGATACGCAGTATTTT

J: TRBJ1-5
V: TRBV24-1
D: .
size: few
CDR3: CATSSGWDQPQHF
DNA: TGTGCCACCAGTTCGGGGTGGGATCAGCCCCAGCATTTT

J: TRBJ2-6
V: TRBV10-3
D: .
size: few
CDR3: CAISGANVLTF
DNA: TGTGCCATATCTGGGGCCAACGTCCTGACTTTC

J: TRBJ2-7
V: TRBV12-3/TRBV12-4
D: .
size: many
CDR3: CASSPGASGYEQYF
DNA: TGTGCCAGCAGCCCAGGGGCTAGTGGGTACGAGCAGTACTTC

J: TRBJ1-1
V: TRBV7-2
D: .
size: many
CDR3: CASSLDPSMNTEAFF
DNA: TGTGCCAGCAGCTTAGATCCGAGCATGAACACTGAAGCTTTCTTT

J: TRBJ2-5
V: TRBV7-9
D: .
size: .
CDR3: CASSLPQGVGETQYF
DNA: TGTGCCAGCAGCTTACCCCAAGGGGTTGGAGAGACCCAGTACTTC

J: TRBJ1-6
V: TRBV7-9
D: TRBD1
size: .
CDR3: CASSADRGGNSPLHF
DNA: TGTGCCAGCAGCGCAGACAGGGGAGGGAATTCACCCCTCCACTTT

J: TRBJ2-5
V: TRBV6-2/TRBV6-3
D: TRBD2
size: .
CDR3: CASRHSGGETQYF
DNA: TGTGCCAGCAGGCATAGCGGGGGAGAGACCCAGTACTTC

J: TRBJ1-1
V: TRBV27
D: .
size: many
CDR3: CASMRQQYTEAFF
DNA: TGTGCCAGCATGAGACAGCAGTACACTGAAGCTTTCTTT